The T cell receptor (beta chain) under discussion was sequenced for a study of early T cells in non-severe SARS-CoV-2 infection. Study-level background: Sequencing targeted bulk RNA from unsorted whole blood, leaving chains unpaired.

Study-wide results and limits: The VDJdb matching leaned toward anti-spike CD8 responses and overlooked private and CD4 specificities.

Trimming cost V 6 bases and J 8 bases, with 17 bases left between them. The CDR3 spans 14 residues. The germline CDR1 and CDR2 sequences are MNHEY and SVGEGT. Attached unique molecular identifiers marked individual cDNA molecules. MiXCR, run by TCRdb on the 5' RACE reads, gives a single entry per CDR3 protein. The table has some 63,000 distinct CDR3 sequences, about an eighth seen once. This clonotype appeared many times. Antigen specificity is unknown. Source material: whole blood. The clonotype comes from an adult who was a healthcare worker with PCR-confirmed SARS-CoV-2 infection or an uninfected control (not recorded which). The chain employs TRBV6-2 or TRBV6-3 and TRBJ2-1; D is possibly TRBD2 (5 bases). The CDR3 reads CASSPSTSSDEQFF. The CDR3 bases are TGTGCCAGCAGCCCGAGTACTAGTTCGGATGAGCAGTTCTTC.